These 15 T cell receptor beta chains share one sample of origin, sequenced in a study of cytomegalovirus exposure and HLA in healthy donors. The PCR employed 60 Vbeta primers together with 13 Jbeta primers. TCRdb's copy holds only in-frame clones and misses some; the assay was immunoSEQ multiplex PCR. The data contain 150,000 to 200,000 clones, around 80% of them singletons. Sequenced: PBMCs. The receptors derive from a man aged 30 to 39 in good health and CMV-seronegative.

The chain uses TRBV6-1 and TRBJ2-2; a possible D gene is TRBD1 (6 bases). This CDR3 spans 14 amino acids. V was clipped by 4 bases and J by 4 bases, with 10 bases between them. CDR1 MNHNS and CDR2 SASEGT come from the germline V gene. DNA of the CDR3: TGTGCCAGCAGTGGCAGGGGCGGCACCGGGGAGCTGTTTTTT. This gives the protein CASSGRGGTGELFF.

The CDR3 nucleotides read TGTGCCAGCAGCTCCGCCATTTACGGGGAGGAGACCCAGTACTTC. The encoded protein is CASSSAIYGEETQYF. The rearrangement links TRBV7-9 to TRBJ2-5; possibly TRBD2 for D (5 bases). The germline gives CDR1 SEHNR, CDR2 FQNEAQ (reference sequence). V lost 4 bases to trimming and J lost 5 bases, with 17 bases between them. This CDR3 contains 15 residues.

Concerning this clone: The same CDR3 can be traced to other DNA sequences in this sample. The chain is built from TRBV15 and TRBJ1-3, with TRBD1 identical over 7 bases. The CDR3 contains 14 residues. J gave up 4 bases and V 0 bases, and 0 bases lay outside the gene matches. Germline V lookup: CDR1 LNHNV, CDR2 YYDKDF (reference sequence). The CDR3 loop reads CATSRDRGGNTIYF. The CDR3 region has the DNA TGTGCCACCAGCAGAGACAGGGGGGGAAACACCATATATTTT.

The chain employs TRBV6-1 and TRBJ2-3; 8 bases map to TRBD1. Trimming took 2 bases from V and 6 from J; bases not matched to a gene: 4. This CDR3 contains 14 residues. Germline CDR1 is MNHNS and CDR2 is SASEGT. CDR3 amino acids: CASSEQGARDTQYF. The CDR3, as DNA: TGTGCCAGCAGTGAACAGGGGGCGCGGGATACGCAGTATTTT.

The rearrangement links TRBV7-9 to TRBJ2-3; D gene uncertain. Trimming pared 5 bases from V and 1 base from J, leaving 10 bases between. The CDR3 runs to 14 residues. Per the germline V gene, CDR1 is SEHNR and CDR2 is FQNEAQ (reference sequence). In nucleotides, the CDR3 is TGTGCCAGCAGCCTTAACCGGGGCACAGATACGCAGTATTTT. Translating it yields CASSLNRGTDTQYF.

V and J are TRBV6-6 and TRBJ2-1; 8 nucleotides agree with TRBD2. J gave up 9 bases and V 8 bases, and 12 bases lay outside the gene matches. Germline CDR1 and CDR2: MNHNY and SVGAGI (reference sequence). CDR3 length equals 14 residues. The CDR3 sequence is CASGQGREASEQFF. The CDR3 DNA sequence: TGTGCCAGCGGTCAAGGGCGGGAGGCTAGTGAGCAGTTCTTC.

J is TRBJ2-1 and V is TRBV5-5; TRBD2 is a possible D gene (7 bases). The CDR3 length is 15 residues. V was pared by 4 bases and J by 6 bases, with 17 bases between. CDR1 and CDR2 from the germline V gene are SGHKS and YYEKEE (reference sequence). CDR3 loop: CASSQVGGRGNEQFF. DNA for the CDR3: TGTGCCAGCAGCCAGGTGGGGGGGCGAGGCAATGAGCAGTTCTTC. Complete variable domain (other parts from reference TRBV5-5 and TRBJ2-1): DAGVTQSPTHLIKTRGQQVTLRCSPISGHKSVSWYQQVLGQGPQFIFQYYEKEERGRGNFPDRFSARQFPNYSSELNVNALLLGDSALYLCASSQVGGRGNEQFFGPGTRLTVL.

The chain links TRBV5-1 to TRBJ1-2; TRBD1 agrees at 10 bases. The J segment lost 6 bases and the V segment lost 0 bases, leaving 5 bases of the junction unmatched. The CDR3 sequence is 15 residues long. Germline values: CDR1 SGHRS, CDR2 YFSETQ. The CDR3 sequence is CASSLVTGGAHGYTF. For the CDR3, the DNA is TGCGCCAGCAGCTTGGTGACAGGGGGCGCACATGGCTACACCTTC.

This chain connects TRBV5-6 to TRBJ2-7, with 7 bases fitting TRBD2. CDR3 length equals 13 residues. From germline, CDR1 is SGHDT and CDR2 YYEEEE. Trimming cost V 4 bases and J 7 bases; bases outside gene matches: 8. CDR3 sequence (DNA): TGTGCCAGCAGCCTGGGAGGGCCCGCGGAGCAGTACTTC. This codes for CASSLGGPAEQYF.

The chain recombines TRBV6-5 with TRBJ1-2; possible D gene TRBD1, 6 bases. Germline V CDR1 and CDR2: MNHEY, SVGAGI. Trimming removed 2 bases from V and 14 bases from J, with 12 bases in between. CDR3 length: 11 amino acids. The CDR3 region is CASSYGGGWTF. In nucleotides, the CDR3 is TGTGCCAGCAGTTACGGGGGCGGCTGGACCTTC.

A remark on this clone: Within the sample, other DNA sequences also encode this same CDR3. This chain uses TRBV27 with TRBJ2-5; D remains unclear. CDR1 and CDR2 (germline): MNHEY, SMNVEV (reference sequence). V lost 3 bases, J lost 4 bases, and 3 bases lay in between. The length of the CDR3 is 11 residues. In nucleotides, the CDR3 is TGTGCCAGCAGTTTGCGAGAGACCCAGTACTTC. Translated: CASSLRETQYF.

Here the CDR3 reads CASSKGEDEQYF. For the CDR3, the DNA is TGTGCCAGCAGCAAAGGGGAGGACGAGCAGTACTTC. The V and J genes are TRBV21-1 and TRBJ2-7; the D call in the table, TRBD2, was not verified against the DNA. TRBV21-1 is a pseudogene segment. The CDR3 extends over 12 amino acids.

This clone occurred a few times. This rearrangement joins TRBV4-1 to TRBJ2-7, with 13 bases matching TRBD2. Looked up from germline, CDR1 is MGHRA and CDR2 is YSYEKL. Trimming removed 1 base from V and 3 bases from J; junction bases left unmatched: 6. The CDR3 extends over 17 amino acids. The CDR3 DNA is TGCGCCAGCAGCCAAGCCCCCCGGACTAGCGGGAGCTACGAGCAGTACTTC. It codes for CASSQAPRTSGSYEQYF.

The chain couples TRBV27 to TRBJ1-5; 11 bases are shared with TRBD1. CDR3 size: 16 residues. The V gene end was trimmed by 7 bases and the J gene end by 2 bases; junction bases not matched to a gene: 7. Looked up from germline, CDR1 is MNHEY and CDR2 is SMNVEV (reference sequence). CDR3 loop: CASMDRGLGGNQPQHF. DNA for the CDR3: TGTGCCAGCATGGACAGGGGGCTAGGGGGCAATCAGCCCCAGCATTTT.

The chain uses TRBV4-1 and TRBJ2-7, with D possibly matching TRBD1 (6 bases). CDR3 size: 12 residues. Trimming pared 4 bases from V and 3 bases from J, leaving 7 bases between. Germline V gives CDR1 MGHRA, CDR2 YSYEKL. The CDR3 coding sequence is TGCGCCAGCAGCCTCAGGGGCTACGAGCAGTACTTC. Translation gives CASSLRGYEQYF.